A selection of T cell receptor beta chains follows, all from one sample in a study of technical replicates of blood from a handful of donors. Produced via immunoSEQ multiplex PCR; TCRdb's table is partial and in-frame only. This sample has fewer than 100,000 clones, with approximately 94% found just once. The sequenced material came from T cells isolated from PBMCs. The source is a human donor in good health. The CDR3 runs from the conserved cysteine through the conserved F or W. The D gene is left open where the match is weak. For some rows the clone size is stated as once, few or many, or as a class when expanded; others skip it.

CDR3nt,CDR3aa,j_gene,v_gene,d_gene,abundance
TGTGCCAGCAGTTTAAGCGGGAGTTTTGACGAGCAGTTCTTC,CASSLSGSFDEQFF,TRBJ2-1,TRBV28,TRBD2,.
TGTGCCAGCAGCTTAGGGGGGGTTTTGCGTGAAAAACTGTTTTTT,CASSLGGVLREKLFF,TRBJ1-4,TRBV7-2,.,.
TGTGCCATCAGTGAGTCTAGCGGGAGTTACGAGCAGTACTTC,CAISESSGSYEQYF,TRBJ2-7,TRBV10-3,TRBD2,.
TGTGCCAGCAGCGTAGACAGGCAAAGCACAGATACGCAGTATTTT,CASSVDRQSTDTQYF,TRBJ2-3,TRBV7-2,.,once
TGTGCCAGCAGCCCCGACAGAATGAACACTGAAGCTTTCTTT,CASSPDRMNTEAFF,TRBJ1-1,TRBV7-9,.,.
TGCGCCAGCAGCCCAGGGGGCTCTGGGGCCAACGTCCTGACTTTC,CASSPGGSGANVLTF,TRBJ2-6,TRBV5-1,TRBD1,.
TGTGCCAGCAGTTACTCCGCCCGAGCGGGGGGCACGACCCAGTACTTC,CASSYSARAGGTTQYF,TRBJ2-5,TRBV6-5,TRBD2,.
TGTGCCAGCAGAGGGGGGAACACTGAAGCTTTCTTT,CASRGGNTEAFF,TRBJ1-1,TRBV6-1,.,.
TGTGCCAGCAGTCGAGACAGGCCGGCGGCCGAGACCCAGTACTTC,CASSRDRPAAETQYF,TRBJ2-5,TRBV2,.,.
TGTGCCAGCAGAAACCAGGGGGTAGGGAATCAGCCCCAGCATTTT,CASRNQGVGNQPQHF,TRBJ1-5,TRBV6-1,TRBD1,.
TGTGCCAGTAGTATAGATCGGGGTAGCGGGGGGTCTTACGAGCAGTACTTC,CASSIDRGSGGSYEQYF,TRBJ2-7,TRBV19,TRBD2,.
TGTGCCAGCCGATCCCGGCCAGACACGTACGAGCAGTACTTC,CASRSRPDTYEQYF,TRBJ2-7,TRBV5-4,.,.
TGTGCCAGCAGTCCGCAGGGATATCAAGAGACCCAGTACTTC,CASSPQGYQETQYF,TRBJ2-5,TRBV6-5,.,.
TGCGCCAGCAGCCAAGGACTAGCGGGGGGGGACGAGCAGTACTTC,CASSQGLAGGDEQYF,TRBJ2-7,TRBV4-1,TRBD2,.
TGTGCCAGCAGCTTAGCCAGGGTGTACGAGCAGTACTTC,CASSLARVYEQYF,TRBJ2-7,TRBV11-2,.,.
TGTGCCAGCAGCTTAGCTGGCACGGGTAGCAATCAGCCCCAGCATTTT,CASSLAGTGSNQPQHF,TRBJ1-5,TRBV7-8,.,.
TGTGCCAGCAGCTTAGGTCTAAGCACAGATACGCAGTATTTT,CASSLGLSTDTQYF,TRBJ2-3,TRBV7-8,.,.
TGCGCCAGCAGCCGTCTCCCCGGGACAGGGACCTCCTACGAGCAGTACTTC,CASSRLPGTGTSYEQYF,TRBJ2-7,TRBV4-1,TRBD1,.
TGTGCCAGCAGCCAAGTCGGTCACGAGACCCAGTACTTC,CASSQVGHETQYF,TRBJ2-5,TRBV4-2,.,.
TGTGCCAGCAGAGAAACAGGGGGCGGAACTCAGCCCCAGCATTTT,CASRETGGGTQPQHF,TRBJ1-5,TRBV6-1,TRBD1,.
TGTGCCAGCGTGGGAGGACTCCGAAATGAAAAACTGTTTTTT,CASVGGLRNEKLFF,TRBJ1-4,TRBV28,.,once
TGTGCCAGCAGTCCAGGGGCAAGGGGCTACACCTTC,CASSPGARGYTF,TRBJ1-2,TRBV6-1,.,.
TGTGCCAGCAGCGCCCGGGACAGGGGAGGGGATGAGCAGTTCTTC,CASSARDRGGDEQFF,TRBJ2-1,TRBV5-4,TRBD1,.
TGTGCCAGTAATAGGAGACAGGGTTGGAATGAGCAGTTCTTC,CASNRRQGWNEQFF,TRBJ2-1,TRBV19,TRBD1,once
TGCGCCAGCAGCCATCGGACAGGGGAAAACACCATATATTTT,CASSHRTGENTIYF,TRBJ1-3,TRBV5-1,TRBD1,.
TGTGCCAGCAGCTATGCCGGGACAGGGCTTAGGGAGACCCAGTACTTC,CASSYAGTGLRETQYF,TRBJ2-5,TRBV9,TRBD1,.
TGTGCCAGCAGCCCTAGGACTAGCTCAGACACAGATACGCAGTATTTT,CASSPRTSSDTDTQYF,TRBJ2-3,TRBV7-9,TRBD2,.
TGTGCCAGCAGCTTAGTTTATACGTACTTTATATCTGGGGCCAACGTCCTGACTTTC,CASSLVYTYFISGANVLTF,TRBJ2-6,TRBV11-2,.,.
TGTGCCAGCAGATCTACAGGGGCTGGGGAGACCCAGTACTTC,CASRSTGAGETQYF,TRBJ2-5,TRBV11-2,TRBD1,.
TGTGCCAGCAGTGACTCACGGGACATCACCGTTTTCTTT,CASSDSRDITVFF,TRBJ1-1,TRBV6-4,.,.
TGTGCCAGCAGTGGCGAACAGGGGGGGCCCTACGAGCAGTACTTC,CASSGEQGGPYEQYF,TRBJ2-7,TRBV2,.,.
TGTGCCAGCAGCCAAGGGGCTCCTGGGAATGAGCAGTTCTTC,CASSQGAPGNEQFF,TRBJ2-1,TRBV27,.,once
TGTGCCATCAGTGAACAAAACAGGGGGGGCTCCGAGCAGTACTTC,CAISEQNRGGSEQYF,TRBJ2-7,TRBV10-3,.,once
TGTGCCAGCAGTGAAGCGGGGGCCGAAGGGCTGCGGTTGTACTTC,CASSEAGAEGLRLYF,TRBJ2-7,TRBV2,.,.
TGCGCCAGCAGTCAATCGTGTCACAGGGGGCTTCGTAGGGCTGGAAACACCATATATTTT,CASSQSCHRGLRRAGNTIYF,TRBJ1-3,TRBV23-1,TRBD1,.
TGTGCCAGCAGCTGGTCGAGCGAGCAGTTCTTC,CASSWSSEQFF,TRBJ2-1,TRBV7-9,.,once
TGTGCCATCGCAACGACAGGGAGCAATCAGCCCCAGCATTTT,CAIATTGSNQPQHF,TRBJ1-5,TRBV10-3,TRBD1,few
TGTGCCTGGAGTAGGACAGGACTTAGGAATTCACCCCTCCACTTT,CAWSRTGLRNSPLHF,TRBJ1-6,TRBV30,TRBD1,.
TGCGCCAGCAGCCAATTACAGGTCCCTATTCACAATGAGCAGTTCTTC,CASSQLQVPIHNEQFF,TRBJ2-1,TRBV4-1,.,once
TGTGCCAGCAGCCTTGGGGACAGGGGAGAAAACACCATATATTTT,CASSLGDRGENTIYF,TRBJ1-3,TRBV4-2,TRBD1,.
TGTGCCAGCAGCTATCGGGGGTTAGAGACCCAGTACTTC,CASSYRGLETQYF,TRBJ2-5,TRBV7-7,.,once
TGCGCCAGCAGCTTTCGTCAGGGGGCGGATAGCAATCAGCCCCAGCATTTT,CASSFRQGADSNQPQHF,TRBJ1-5,TRBV5-1,TRBD1,.